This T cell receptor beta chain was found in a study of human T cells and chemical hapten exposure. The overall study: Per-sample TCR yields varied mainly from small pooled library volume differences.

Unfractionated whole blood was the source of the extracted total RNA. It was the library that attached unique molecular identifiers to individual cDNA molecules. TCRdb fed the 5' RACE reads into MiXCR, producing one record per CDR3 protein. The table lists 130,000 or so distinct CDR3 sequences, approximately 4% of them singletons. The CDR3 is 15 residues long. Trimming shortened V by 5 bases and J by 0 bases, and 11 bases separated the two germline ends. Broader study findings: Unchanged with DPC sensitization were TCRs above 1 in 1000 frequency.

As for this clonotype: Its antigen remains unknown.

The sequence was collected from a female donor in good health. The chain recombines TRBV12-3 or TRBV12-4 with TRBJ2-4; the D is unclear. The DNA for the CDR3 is TGTGCCAGCAGTCAATCAGGAATAGCCAAAAACATTCAGTACTTC. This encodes CASSQSGIAKNIQYF.